This T cell receptor (beta chain) was identified during a study of T-cell reconstitution after alpha-beta-depleted transplantation in children. Points from the study as a whole: Roughly two months post-transplant, alpha-beta T cells reportedly originated from several hundred graft clones that had expanded. Certain patients had high TCRbeta diversity at day 60, and it came from recipient T cells and thymic progenitors that survived.

Preparation of the TCRbeta library used unique molecular identifiers. A single record per CDR3 protein comes from TCRdb applying MiXCR to the PCR reads. The profile covers under 35,000 distinct CDR3 sequences, with 5% to 7% appearing a single time and 5.5% to 7% taken by the ten largest. This clonotype came up many times. Its matching antigen is unknown. V lost 5 bases to trimming and J lost 1 base; unmatched junction nucleotides: 7. CDR3 length equals 15 residues. Germline assignment: CDR1 MNHEY and CDR2 SVGEGT. The receptor was derived from a male patient aged 10 to 17 who had a stem cell transplant for acute myeloid leukemia, so the T cells may come from the graft donor. The rearrangement links TRBV6-2 or TRBV6-3 to TRBJ2-7; 8 bases match TRBD2. Sequenced material: PBMCs, mostly from graft donor cells, taken 180 days after TCRalphabeta/CD19-depleted stem cell transplant. The CDR3 DNA sequence: TGTGCCAGCAGTCACCCTAGCGGGCCTTCCTACGAGCAGTACTTC. Its translation: CASSHPSGPSYEQYF.